Following are 22 T cell receptor beta chains from one sample sequenced in a study of metastatic and nonmetastatic thyroid tumors. Thyroid surgery took place with no prior treatment in any patient. TCRdb re-analyzed the PCR reads through MiXCR. The sample holds tens of thousands of clones, 12% seen once. The sequencing input was blood. The receptors shown here come from a male donor with papillary thyroid cancer or a benign thyroid nodule (not recorded which). Some clones in this sample may be carry-over from other donors' samples.

This clone came up many times. CDR3 sequence reads: CANAREPNTEAFF. The CDR3 DNA reads TGTGCCAACGCACGGGAGCCCAACACTGAAGCTTTCTTT. The genes are TRBV10-3 and TRBJ1-1, with D unresolved. Per the germline V gene, CDR1 is ENHRY and CDR2 is SYGVKD. Trimming took 10 bases from V and 2 from J, leaving 14 bases between them. The CDR3 contains 13 residues.

This clone occurred many times. The CDR3 sequence: CASSFAGGDEQYF. The DNA of the CDR3 is TGTGCCAGCAGCTTTGCGGGCGGCGACGAGCAGTACTTC. This chain uses TRBV7-2 with TRBJ2-7; TRBD2 is a possible D gene (5 bases). The CDR3 loop spans 13 amino acids. Between the trimmed V and J ends, which lost 3 bases and 5 bases, there was a span of 11 bases. CDR1 is SGHTA, CDR2 FQGNSA, per germline. The whole variable domain, remainder taken from reference TRBV7-2 and TRBJ2-7, is GAGVSQSPSNKVTEKGKDVELRCDPISGHTALYWYRQSLGQGLEFLIYFQGNSAPDKSGLPSDRFSAERTGGSVSTLTIQRTQQEDSAVYLCASSFAGGDEQYFGPGTRLTVT.

This clone was seen at least ten times. The genes are TRBV3-1 and TRBJ2-5, with TRBD2 matching 11 bases. Germline V gene data show CDR1 as LGHDT and CDR2 as YNNKEL (reference sequence). The CDR3 totals 14 residues. V lost 5 bases and J lost 5; bases outside the gene matches: 4. In DNA form, the CDR3 reads TGTGCCAGCAGCAGTAGCGGGAGGGATGAGACCCAGTACTTC. Translation gives CASSSSGRDETQYF.

This clone occurred many times. The chain carries TRBV5-1 and TRBJ2-2; D is ambiguous. CDR3 size: 16 residues. The germline V and J ends were trimmed by 4 bases and 5 bases, with 18 bases remaining between them. Germline CDR1 SGHRS, CDR2 YFSETQ. The CDR3 sequence: CASSASPTRPTGELFF. CDR3 bases: TGCGCCAGCAGCGCGTCCCCAACCCGACCGACCGGGGAGCTGTTTTTT.

This clone is categorized as medium-sized. The rearrangement uses TRBV27 and TRBJ2-7; 7 positions agree with TRBD2. CDR1 and CDR2 from the germline V gene are MNHEY and SMNVEV (reference sequence). Germline trimming cut 5 bases from V and 2 bases from J; bases unmatched to any gene: 6. The CDR3 has 14 residues. The CDR3 protein is CASSAMAGAYEQYF. The CDR3 nucleotides are TGTGCCAGCAGTGCGATGGCGGGGGCCTACGAGCAGTACTTC.

At least ten counts were recorded for this clone. The chain joins TRBV20-1 to TRBJ2-1, with 11 positions matching TRBD2. The CDR3 has 14 amino acids. J was trimmed by 2 bases and V by 5 bases; bases with no gene match: 2. Germline lookup yields CDR1 DFQATT and CDR2 SNEGSKA (reference sequence). The CDR3 DNA reads as TGCAGTGCTCTGACTAGCGGGACCTACAATGAGCAGTTCTTC. It codes for CSALTSGTYNEQFF.

CDR3 in amino acids: CASSSGTSGVYEQYF. The CDR3 DNA is TGTGCCAGCAGCTCGGGGACTAGCGGGGTATACGAGCAGTACTTC. The rearrangement joins TRBV5-6 to TRBJ2-7; 13 bases are shared with TRBD2. V lost 3 bases, J lost 4 bases, and 4 bases stayed unmatched. The CDR3 has 15 residues. Germline CDR1 and CDR2: SGHDT and YYEEEE.

This clone was observed many times. CDR3 region: CASSEQFTGANVLTF. DNA for the CDR3: TGTGCCAGCAGTGAACAGTTTACTGGGGCCAACGTCCTGACTTTC. This sequence joins TRBV28 and TRBJ2-6; D is unclear. This CDR3 spans 15 amino acids. Germline CDR1 reads MDHEN; CDR2 reads SYDVKM. The germline V and J ends were trimmed by 5 bases and 2 bases, with 10 bases remaining between them.

This clone was detected only a few times. The junction departs from germline at one end; a sequencing error may be responsible. J is TRBJ1-5 and V is TRBV6-2 or TRBV6-3; tentatively, D is TRBD1 (5 bases). This CDR3 comprises 14 residues. Germline CDR1 and CDR2: MNHEY and SVGEGT. The CDR3 region has the DNA TGTGCCAGCAGTCCCCCATGGGGCAATCAGCACCAGCATTTT. Translating it yields CASSPPWGNQHQHF.

This clone was seen repeatedly, ten times or more. This sequence may be a read error, since a much larger clone differs from it by one base. Additional DNA sequences in this sample encode the identical CDR3. The rearrangement uses TRBV28 and TRBJ1-2, with 11 bases that match TRBD1. The CDR3 totals 13 residues. Germline CDR1 MDHEN, CDR2 SYDVKM. CDR3 loop: CASRAGTGGGYTF. DNA of the CDR3: TGCGCCAGCAGGGCCGGGACAGGGGGTGGCTACACCTTC.

In its sample, this clone was seen many times. The CDR3 nucleotides read TGTGCCAGCAGCAGTAGCGGGAGTTATGAGCAGTTCTTC. Protein product: CASSSSGSYEQFF. The V and J genes are TRBV11-3 and TRBJ2-1, with 9 bases fitting TRBD2. Unmatched junction bases numbered 4, after V lost 5 bases and J lost 8 bases. The length of the CDR3 is 13 residues. Per germline, CDR1 SGHNT and CDR2 YENEEA.

On this clone: This could be a read error, since a much larger clone is one nucleotide away. This rearrangement joins TRBV27 to TRBJ1-1; unclear D gene. CDR1 MNHEY and CDR2 SMNVEV come from the germline V gene (reference sequence). The CDR3 length is 13 residues. V was shortened by 7 bases and J by 7 bases, with 16 bases between the two germline ends. CDR3 DNA sequence: TGTGCCAGCACTTACAGCCTCCGGGGTGAAGCTTTCTTT. It codes for CASTYSLRGEAFF.

This clone was recorded many times. This chain connects TRBV28 to TRBJ2-6; 7 nucleotides match TRBD1. V shed 6 bases and J 2 bases; nucleotides not matched to a gene: 10. Germline CDR1 MDHEN, CDR2 SYDVKM. This CDR3 contains 17 residues. CDR3 bases: TGTGCCAGCAGCACTATAGGGGGCGTAACTGGGGCCAACGTCCTGACTTTC. Translation: CASSTIGGVTGANVLTF.

Many counts were recorded for this clone. The V gene is TRBV12-3 or TRBV12-4, the J gene TRBJ2-2; D tentatively fits TRBD1 or TRBD2 (5 bases each). V lost 0 bases to trimming and J lost 1 base, with 18 bases between them. CDR3 length: 19 residues. In nucleotides, the CDR3 is TGTGCCAGCAGTTTAGCGAAAAGGGGAGTAGCACGGAACACCGGGGAGCTGTTTTTT. This gives the protein CASSLAKRGVARNTGELFF.

This clone showed up many times. V usage is TRBV9 and J usage is TRBJ2-7, with 9 nucleotides matching TRBD2. CDR3 length equals 14 residues. V trimming: 3 bases; J trimming: 5 bases; junction bases outside the gene matches: 6. Per germline, CDR1 SGDLS and CDR2 YYNGEE. The CDR3 DNA follows: TGTGCCAGCAGCGGTATGGGACTAGCCCACGAGCAGTACTTC. The encoded protein is CASSGMGLAHEQYF.

This clone was seen repeatedly, ten times or more. The junction does not match germline at one end; this may be a read error. This chain links TRBV7-7 with TRBJ2-1, with D unclear. The CDR3 loop spans 13 amino acids. CDR1 is SSHAT and CDR2 is FNYEAQ in the germline V gene (reference sequence). The chain's CDR3 is CASSTGTNNEQFF. The CDR3 nucleotides read TGTGCTAGCAGCACCGGAACCAACAATGAGCAGTTCTTC.

This clone was counted at least ten times. CDR3 nucleotides: TGTGCCAGCAGCCGAACAATAGCGGTGACCTACAATGAGCAGTTCTTC. Encoded protein: CASSRTIAVTYNEQFF. The rearrangement joins TRBV7-8 to TRBJ2-1, with D possibly matching TRBD2 (6 bases). This CDR3 is 16 amino acids long. V lost 5 bases to trimming and J lost 2 bases, with 16 bases between them. Looked up from germline, CDR1 is SGHVS and CDR2 is FQNEAQ.

This clone was observed many times. This chain links TRBV24-1 with TRBJ2-5; possibly TRBD2 for D (5 bases). Germline CDR1 reads KGHDR; CDR2 reads SFDVKD. The CDR3 totals 16 residues. V was cut by 3 bases and J by 1 base, with 14 bases left in between. The CDR3 sequence is CATSDPTRGGQETQYF. In DNA form, the CDR3 reads TGTGCCACCAGTGATCCCACTAGAGGCGGCCAAGAGACCCAGTACTTC.

This clone came up many times. In DNA form, the CDR3 reads TGTGCCAGTAAGAAGGGCCCTCCCTACGAGCAGTACTTC. Translation gives CASKKGPPYEQYF. V usage is TRBV19 and J usage is TRBJ2-7, with D unclear. V lost 7 bases and J lost 2, with 12 bases in between. Germline V lookup: CDR1 LNHDA, CDR2 SQIVND (reference sequence). CDR3 length: 13 residues.

This clone has ten or more counts. The J gene is TRBJ1-2, the V gene TRBV24-1; D uncertain. Germline values: CDR1 KGHDR, CDR2 SFDVKD. This CDR3 comprises 12 residues. The V gene lost 2 bases and the J gene lost 2 bases, with 2 bases spanning the gap. The CDR3 loop is CATSDYNYGYTF. DNA of the CDR3: TGTGCCACCAGTGATTACAACTATGGCTACACCTTC.

This clone was seen at least ten times. The J gene is TRBJ1-6, the V gene TRBV5-1, with D tentatively TRBD1 (5 bases). Germline values: CDR1 SGHRS, CDR2 YFSETQ. The CDR3 totals 15 residues. Trimming pared 3 bases from V and 6 bases from J, leaving 13 bases between. CDR3 coding DNA: TGCGCCAGCAGCTGGGACGCTTTATCTAATTCACCCCTCCACTTT. It translates to CASSWDALSNSPLHF.

At least ten counts were recorded for this clone. The chain joins TRBV2 to TRBJ1-2; 7 bases match TRBD1. From germline, CDR1 is SNHLY and CDR2 FYNNEI. Trimming cost V 6 bases and J 4 bases; bases outside gene matches: 8. The CDR3 loop spans 14 amino acids. CDR3 sequence: CASRAQGGSYGYTF. CDR3 in DNA: TGTGCCAGCAGGGCCCAGGGGGGTTCCTATGGCTACACCTTC.